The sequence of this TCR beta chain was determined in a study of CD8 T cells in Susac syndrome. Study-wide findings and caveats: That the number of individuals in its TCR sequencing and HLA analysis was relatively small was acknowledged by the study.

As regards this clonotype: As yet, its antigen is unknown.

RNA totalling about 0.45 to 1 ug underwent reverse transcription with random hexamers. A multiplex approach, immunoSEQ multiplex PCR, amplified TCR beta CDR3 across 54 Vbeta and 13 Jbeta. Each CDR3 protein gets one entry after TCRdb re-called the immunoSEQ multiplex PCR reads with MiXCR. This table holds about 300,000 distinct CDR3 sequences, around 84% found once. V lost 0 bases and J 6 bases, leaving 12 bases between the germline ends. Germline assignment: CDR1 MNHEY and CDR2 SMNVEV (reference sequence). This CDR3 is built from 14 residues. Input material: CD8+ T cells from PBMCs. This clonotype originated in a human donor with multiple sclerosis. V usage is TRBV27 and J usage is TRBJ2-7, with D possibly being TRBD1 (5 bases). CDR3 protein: CASSLSGAPVEQYF. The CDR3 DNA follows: TGTGCCAGCAGTTTATCAGGGGCCCCCGTCGAGCAGTACTTC.